The 17 T cell receptor beta chains presented below share a single source sample, sequenced in a study of T cell responses to AZD1222 COVID-19 vaccine (dated by TCRdb to the early 2020s). The library was made by the immunoSEQ multiplex PCR assay. What TCRdb holds here is the immuneACCESS table cut down to in-frame rearrangements. Part of the clones is not present; checked against another copy, under half of the missing clones reflect an unresolved V gene, and the others are unexplained. Counted in this sample were thousands of clones; 89% of them appeared once. Clones ranked in the top ten supply roughly 5.2% of the sample. The sample's time point, from its label and the paper: about 28 days (+/-7) after the second vaccine dose. The specimen comprised peripheral blood, sampled 28 days after the second AZD1222 dose. Receptors were obtained from an adult who received the AZD1222 COVID-19 vaccine.

V and J are TRBV3-1 (or the pseudogene TRBV3-2) and TRBJ1-2; 10 bases match TRBD1. V shed 3 bases, J shed 6 bases, and the junction held 13 bases outside the gene matches. Per the germline V gene, CDR1 is LGHDT and CDR2 is YNNKEL (reference sequence). The CDR3 sequence is 17 residues long. The DNA of the CDR3 is TGTGCCAGCAGCCAGGCCGGGACAGGGGATTACGGGAATGGCTACACCTTC. Translated, it gives CASSQAGTGDYGNGYTF.

This sequence joins TRBV6-5 and TRBJ1-1, with TRBD1 as a possible D gene (6 bases). This CDR3 comprises 12 residues. Germline V gene data show CDR1 as MNHEY and CDR2 as SVGAGI. V lost 6 bases, J lost 11 bases, and 16 bases lay in between. The CDR3 coding sequence is TGTGCCAGCAGCCAAGGGGCAGGGGATGCTTTCTTT. Translated: CASSQGAGDAFF.

In its sample, this clone was seen once. The chain has TRBV7-3 and TRBJ2-2, with TRBD2 identical over 9 bases. The V gene end was trimmed by 5 bases and the J gene end by 3 bases; junction bases not matched to a gene: 4. The CDR3 has 15 amino acids. Per the germline V gene, CDR1 is SGHTA and CDR2 is FQGTGA. This CDR3 reads CASSLSGGYTGELFF. CDR3 sequence (DNA): TGTGCCAGCAGCCTAAGCGGGGGGTACACCGGGGAGCTGTTTTTT.

This sequence joins TRBV19 and TRBJ1-5; D uncertain. The CDR3 is 14 amino acids. Trimming shortened V by 3 bases and J by 1 base, and 7 bases separated the two germline ends. The germline V gene encodes CDR1 LNHDA and CDR2 SQIVND (reference sequence). The CDR3: CASSITASNQPQHF. In DNA form, the CDR3 reads TGTGCCAGTAGTATCACAGCGAGCAATCAGCCCCAGCATTTT.

J is TRBJ2-7 and V is TRBV19; 9 bases agree with TRBD2. With 2 bases clipped from V and 1 base from J, the junction kept 3 bases outside the gene matches. The germline gives CDR1 LNHDA, CDR2 SQIVND (reference sequence). The CDR3 loop spans 15 amino acids. The CDR3 region has the DNA TGTGCCAGTAGTATACTAGCGGGACGATCCTACGAGCAGTACTTC. It yields the protein CASSILAGRSYEQYF.

This clone has a handful of counts. The V and J genes are TRBV6-2 or TRBV6-3 and TRBJ1-5; D is ambiguous. V was shortened by 6 bases and J by 9 bases, with 15 bases between the two germline ends. The CDR3 is 13 amino acids. Germline CDR1 is MNHEY and CDR2 is SVGEGT. The CDR3 reads CASSFRSERPQHF. The CDR3 DNA reads as TGTGCCAGCAGCTTCCGCTCGGAGAGGCCCCAGCATTTT.

The chain joins TRBV28 to TRBJ2-3; tentatively, D is TRBD1 (6 bases). V lost 8 bases and J lost 3, with 15 bases in between. Germline values: CDR1 MDHEN, CDR2 SYDVKM. The CDR3 is 14 amino acids. This chain's CDR3 is CASGPRGGTDTQYF. CDR3 coding DNA: TGTGCCAGCGGCCCAAGAGGGGGAACAGATACGCAGTATTTT.

CDR3 in amino acids: CASSLERGSYNEQFF. As DNA, the CDR3 is TGTGCCAGCAGCTTAGAGCGGGGCTCCTACAATGAGCAGTTCTTC. The V and J genes are TRBV7-2 and TRBJ2-1, with 7 bases that match TRBD2. The CDR3 extends over 15 amino acids. V lost 1 base to trimming and J lost 0 bases; unmatched junction nucleotides: 0. In germline, CDR1 is SGHTA, CDR2 FQGNSA.

This rearrangement joins TRBV2 to TRBJ1-1; D call uncertain. The V end lost 6 bases, the J end lost 4 bases, and 15 bases lay between the germline ends. CDR3 size: 14 residues. Germline lookup yields CDR1 SNHLY and CDR2 FYNNEI. The CDR3 bases are TGTGCCAGCAGCCGACTGACTACGGCCACTGAAGCTTTCTTT. Translating gives CASSRLTTATEAFF.

The rearrangement links TRBV2 to TRBJ2-1, with TRBD2 matching over 7 bases. Germline V gene lookup returns CDR1 SNHLY and CDR2 FYNNEI. This CDR3 comprises 16 residues. V shed 7 bases, J shed 0 bases, and the junction held 9 bases outside the gene matches. The CDR3 nucleotides are TGTGCCAGCACATTTGGGGGGGGAATCTCCTACAATGAGCAGTTCTTC. Its translation is CASTFGGGISYNEQFF.

V and J are TRBV27 and TRBJ1-3, with TRBD1 matching 9 bases. Germline-derived CDR1 and CDR2 are MNHEY and SMNVEV (reference sequence). Germline trimming cut 6 bases from V and 8 bases from J; bases unmatched to any gene: 11. This CDR3 contains 15 residues. The CDR3, as DNA: TGTGCCAGCAGATCCTACCGGGACAGGGAGGACACCATATATTTT. As protein: CASRSYRDREDTIYF.

The chain recombines TRBV5-1 with TRBJ2-7; D possibly corresponds to TRBD2 (5 bases). Germline loops: CDR1 SGHRS, CDR2 YFSETQ. V was clipped by 4 bases and J by 0 bases, with 14 bases between them. The length of the CDR3 is 15 residues. CDR3: CASSLGSVSSYEQYF. As DNA, the CDR3 is TGCGCCAGCAGCCTTGGTAGCGTGAGCTCCTACGAGCAGTACTTC. Together with reference TRBV5-1 and TRBJ2-7, the CDR3 gives the full variable domain: KAGVTQTPRYLIKTRGQQVTLSCSPISGHRSVSWYQQTPGQGLQFLFEYFSETQRNKGNFPGRFSGRQFSNSRSEMNVSTLELGDSALYLCASSLGSVSSYEQYFGPGTRLTVT.

The chain recombines TRBV10-1 with TRBJ2-3, with D possibly matching TRBD2 (5 bases). The V end was cut by 4 bases, the J end by 8 bases, with 13 bases between. The CDR3 runs 13 residues. In germline, CDR1 is WNHNN, CDR2 SYGVQD (reference sequence). The CDR3 DNA reads as TGCGCCAGCAGTGGATCCAGCGGCGGTACGCAGTATTTT. It is translated as CASSGSSGGTQYF.

The rearrangement uses TRBV19 and TRBJ2-7; tentatively, D is TRBD1 (6 bases). Germline CDR1 and CDR2: LNHDA and SQIVND (reference sequence). Trimming stripped 6 bases from V and 7 bases from J, with 16 bases between. The CDR3 has 13 amino acids. In nucleotides, the CDR3 is TGTGCCAGTAGCCCCCCAGGGGCGGGTGAGCAGTACTTC. Residues: CASSPPGAGEQYF.

This clone was found once. The genes are TRBV7-2 and TRBJ2-2; D not resolved. The CDR3 runs 16 residues. Trimming shortened V by 0 bases and J by 4 bases, and 12 bases separated the two germline ends. Germline V gene sequence: CDR1 SGHTA, CDR2 FQGNSA. CDR3 sequence (DNA): TGTGCCAGCAGCTTAGCAGCAATAACTTTCACCGGGGAGCTGTTTTTT. Protein sequence: CASSLAAITFTGELFF.

By its share, this clone is large. The rearrangement joins TRBV7-9 to TRBJ1-3; 7 nucleotides agree with TRBD1. This CDR3 has 14 amino acids. V dropped 4 bases and J dropped 7; count of bases not matched to a gene: 7. Germline-derived CDR1 and CDR2 are SEHNR and FQNEAQ (reference sequence). Here the CDR3 DNA reads TGTGCCAGCAGCTCCCACAGGGGACACAACACCATATATTTT. It yields the protein CASSSHRGHNTIYF.

This chain joins TRBV7-8 and TRBJ2-3; no firm D call. The CDR3 has 13 residues. Deletions cut 5 bases from V and 3 bases from J, with 9 bases between. Germline V CDR1 and CDR2: SGHVS, FQNEAQ. CDR3 region: CASSLGGTDTQYF. In DNA form, the CDR3 reads TGTGCCAGCAGCCTAGGTGGAACAGATACGCAGTATTTT.